This entry lists 27 T cell receptor beta chains sequenced from one sample in a study of blood T cell repertoires in COVID-19. The table came from immunoSEQ multiplex PCR; TCRdb's copy has only in-frame clones and leaves some out. The sample includes under 250,000 clones, around 86% of them seen just once. Sequenced sample: peripheral blood. The receptors here all came from a man in his sixties who had recovered from COVID-19.

This chain connects TRBV5-6 to TRBJ1-2, with 7 bases aligning to TRBD1. The length of the CDR3 is 16 residues. CDR1 and CDR2 from the germline V gene are SGHDT and YYEEEE. Trimming took 0 bases from V and 2 from J; bases not matched to a gene: 7. Here the CDR3 DNA reads TGTGCCAGCAGCTTGGAGGGCCAGGGGGGAAACTATGGCTACACCTTC. Translation gives CASSLEGQGGNYGYTF.

This sequence joins TRBV15 and TRBJ2-3; 10 positions agree with TRBD2. V shed 8 bases and J 5 bases; nucleotides not matched to a gene: 7. This CDR3 comprises 14 residues. Germline CDR1 LNHNV, CDR2 YYDKDF (reference sequence). The CDR3 region is CATGNLAGGDTQYF. In DNA form, the CDR3 reads TGTGCCACCGGCAATTTAGCGGGAGGAGATACGCAGTATTTT. Full variable domain (remainder filled in from reference TRBV15 and TRBJ2-3): DAMVIQNPRYQVTQFGKPVTLSCSQTLNHNVMYWYQQKSSQAPKLLFHYYDKDFNNEADTPDNFQSRRPNTSFCFLDIRSPGLGDTAMYLCATGNLAGGDTQYFGPGTRLTVL.

Ten or more counts support this clone. The CDR3 sequence is CASSLFSGWNTGELFF. The CDR3 bases are TGTGCCAGCAGCTTATTTAGCGGGTGGAACACCGGGGAGCTGTTTTTT. This chain joins TRBV7-2 and TRBJ2-2, with TRBD2 matching over 7 bases. This CDR3 region has 16 residues. With 2 bases clipped from V and 1 base from J, the junction kept 4 bases outside the gene matches. Germline V gene lookup returns CDR1 SGHTA and CDR2 FQGNSA.

The rearrangement uses TRBV5-1 and TRBJ2-6; 9 nucleotides line up with TRBD2. CDR1 is SGHRS, CDR2 YFSETQ, per germline. The V segment lost 0 bases and the J segment 2 bases; nucleotides outside the gene matches: 3. The CDR3 loop spans 17 amino acids. CDR3 loop: CASSLGGGGAGANVLTF. For the CDR3, the DNA is TGCGCCAGCAGCTTGGGCGGGGGGGGCGCTGGGGCCAACGTCCTGACTTTC.

The CDR3 nucleotides read TGTGCCAGTAGTATAGACGCGGGACGGAAAAACTATGGCTACACCTTC. Translation gives CASSIDAGRKNYGYTF. V and J are TRBV19 and TRBJ1-2, with D perhaps TRBD1 (5 bases). Germline lookup yields CDR1 LNHDA and CDR2 SQIVND (reference sequence). The CDR3 runs 16 residues. Trimming cost V 0 bases and J 2 bases, with 13 bases left between them.

The chain uses TRBV7-2 and TRBJ1-3; TRBD1 matches 9 bases. The CDR3 has 15 residues. The germline V gene encodes CDR1 SGHTA and CDR2 FQGNSA. V lost 6 bases to trimming and J lost 3 bases; unmatched junction nucleotides: 6. The CDR3 region has the DNA TGTGCCAGCAGTAACACAGGGGGCGGTGGAAACACCATATATTTT. Its translation is CASSNTGGGGNTIYF. Based on the CDR3 plus reference TRBV7-2 and TRBJ1-3, the full variable domain is GAGVSQSPSNKVTEKGKDVELRCDPISGHTALYWYRQSLGQGLEFLIYFQGNSAPDKSGLPSDRFSAERTGGSVSTLTIQRTQQEDSAVYLCASSNTGGGGNTIYFGEGSWLTVV.

The V call is TRBV9, the J call TRBJ2-4, with D possibly TRBD1 on 6 matching bases. Germline CDR1 and CDR2: SGDLS and YYNGEE. CDR3 size: 15 residues. V was cut by 4 bases and J by 0 bases, with 11 bases left in between. The CDR3 region is CASSPQGQAKNIQYF. CDR3 nucleotides: TGTGCCAGCAGCCCCCAGGGGCAAGCCAAAAACATTCAGTACTTC. The variable domain in full, with the rest retrieved from reference TRBV9 and TRBJ2-4, is DSGVTQTPKHLITATGQRVTLRCSPRSGDLSVYWYQQSLDQGLQFLIQYYNGEERAKGNILERFSAQQFPDLHSELNLSSLELGDSALYFCASSPQGQAKNIQYFGAGTRLSVL.

The gene calls are TRBV5-1 and TRBJ1-5; 10 bases match TRBD1. Trimming took 4 bases from V and 3 from J; bases not matched to a gene: 4. CDR1 is SGHRS and CDR2 is YFSETQ in the germline V gene. The CDR3 sequence is 15 residues long. The CDR3: CASSPTGGPNQPQHF. The CDR3 bases are TGCGCCAGCAGCCCGACAGGGGGCCCCAATCAGCCCCAGCATTTT. Complete variable domain (other parts from reference TRBV5-1 and TRBJ1-5): KAGVTQTPRYLIKTRGQQVTLSCSPISGHRSVSWYQQTPGQGLQFLFEYFSETQRNKGNFPGRFSGRQFSNSRSEMNVSTLELGDSALYLCASSPTGGPNQPQHFGDGTRLSIL.

The V and J genes are TRBV14 and TRBJ2-7; 9 nucleotides line up with TRBD1. Germline V gene lookup returns CDR1 SGHDN and CDR2 FVKESK. V lost 3 bases, J lost 10 bases, and 10 bases stayed unmatched. This CDR3 is built from 14 residues. The CDR3 protein is CASSQGGTGLKQYF. Here the CDR3 DNA reads TGTGCCAGCAGCCAGGGCGGGACAGGGCTCAAACAGTACTTC.

The chain links TRBV7-3 to TRBJ1-2; D is possibly TRBD1 (5 bases). CDR3 length: 15 amino acids. V lost 7 bases and J lost 2, with 17 bases in between. Germline CDR1 SGHTA, CDR2 FQGTGA. CDR3 loop: CASTGGRWGNYGYTF. The DNA for the CDR3 is TGTGCCAGCACCGGTGGCAGATGGGGCAACTATGGCTACACCTTC.

This chain uses TRBV9 with TRBJ2-3, with 14 bases lining up with TRBD2. The CDR3 runs to 17 residues. CDR1 and CDR2 (germline): SGDLS, YYNGEE. Unmatched junction bases numbered 18, after V lost 4 bases and J lost 14 bases. CDR3 protein: CASSPTSGLAGALHPYF. The CDR3 DNA follows: TGTGCCAGCAGCCCCACCTCGGGACTAGCGGGGGCCCTCCACCCGTATTTT.

The chain employs TRBV28 and TRBJ1-3, with 12 bases fitting TRBD1. The germline gives CDR1 MDHEN, CDR2 SYDVKM. The length of the CDR3 is 15 residues. The V gene end was trimmed by 5 bases and the J gene end by 3 bases; junction bases not matched to a gene: 2. CDR3 nucleotides: TGTGCCAGCAGTCGGGACAGGGGGCTTGGAAACACCATATATTTT. It translates to CASSRDRGLGNTIYF.

The chain is built from TRBV2 and TRBJ2-3, with D uncertain. This CDR3 region has 11 residues. The V end lost 5 bases, the J end lost 3 bases, and 3 bases lay between the germline ends. Germline lookup yields CDR1 SNHLY and CDR2 FYNNEI. CDR3: CASSLTDTQYF. DNA of the CDR3: TGTGCCAGCAGTCTAACAGATACGCAGTATTTT.

The genes are TRBV10-3 and TRBJ2-5; weak D call: TRBD2 (7 bases). The CDR3 is 14 residues long. With 2 bases removed from V and 4 bases from J, the gap between germline ends came to 11 bases. Germline loops: CDR1 ENHRY, CDR2 SYGVKD. Written as DNA, the CDR3 is TGTGCCATCAGTGAGGGGGGGGGCGGAGAGACCCAGTACTTC. Its translation is CAISEGGGGETQYF.

The chain couples TRBV7-9 to TRBJ2-3; 13 nucleotides line up with TRBD2. Unmatched junction bases numbered 11, after V lost 5 bases and J lost 6 bases. Germline V gene lookup returns CDR1 SEHNR and CDR2 FQNEAQ (reference sequence). CDR3 length: 17 residues. The chain's CDR3 is CASSPALGLAGTDTQYF. CDR3 DNA: TGTGCCAGCAGCCCAGCCCTGGGACTAGCGGGAACGGATACGCAGTATTTT. Based on the CDR3 plus reference TRBV7-9 and TRBJ2-3, the full variable domain is DTGVSQNPRHKITKRGQNVTFRCDPISEHNRLYWYRQTLGQGPEFLTYFQNEAQLEKSRLLSDRFSAERPKGSFSTLEIQRTEQGDSAMYLCASSPALGLAGTDTQYFGPGTRLTVL.

V usage is TRBV19 and J usage is TRBJ2-1; possible D gene TRBD2, 7 bases. The ends were cut back, 4 bases at V and 0 bases at J, with 13 bases in the middle. CDR1 LNHDA and CDR2 SQIVND come from the germline V gene (reference sequence). This CDR3 comprises 16 residues. The chain's CDR3 is CASSSWGGSSYNEQFF. The CDR3 nucleotides read TGTGCCAGTAGTAGTTGGGGGGGCAGCTCCTACAATGAGCAGTTCTTC.

This clone has a single count. The chain is built from TRBV18 and TRBJ1-1; D may be TRBD1 (5 bases). Germline CDR1 reads KGHSH; CDR2 reads LQKENI. The CDR3 loop spans 15 amino acids. V dropped 3 bases and J dropped 7 bases, with 18 bases sitting between them. In nucleotides, the CDR3 is TGTGCCAGCTCACCGAACCCGGGGGGAGCAGTTGAAGCTTTCTTT. Translated, it gives CASSPNPGGAVEAFF.

This clone was counted a few times. V usage is TRBV5-1 and J usage is TRBJ1-2; 7 positions match TRBD1. CDR1 and CDR2 from the germline V gene are SGHRS and YFSETQ. This CDR3 spans 16 amino acids. V trimming: 4 bases; J trimming: 2 bases; junction bases outside the gene matches: 11. The CDR3 protein is CASSPGTASGNYGYTF. CDR3 nucleotide sequence: TGCGCCAGCAGCCCTGGGACAGCCTCGGGGAACTATGGCTACACCTTC.

The rearrangement links TRBV3-1 (or the pseudogene TRBV3-2) to TRBJ2-5, with unresolved D. The CDR3 sequence is 12 residues long. CDR1 is LGHDT and CDR2 is YNNKEL in the germline V gene (reference sequence). Trimming left V 0 bases short and J 6 bases short, with 5 bases between. The chain's CDR3 is CASSQEGQTQYF. The CDR3 nucleotides are TGTGCCAGCAGCCAAGAGGGCCAGACCCAGTACTTC.

The gene calls are TRBV24-1 and TRBJ1-4; a possible D gene is TRBD1 (6 bases). Trimming removed 4 bases at V and 4 bases at J, with 15 bases between. Per germline, CDR1 KGHDR and CDR2 SFDVKD. This CDR3 spans 16 amino acids. The CDR3 sequence: CATSDPGQKFNEKLFF. Written as DNA, the CDR3 is TGTGCCACCAGTGACCCTGGACAGAAATTTAATGAAAAACTGTTTTTT.

V gene TRBV12-3 or TRBV12-4 combines with J gene TRBJ2-3, with unresolved D. CDR3 length: 11 residues. Trimming stripped 6 bases from V and 6 bases from J, with 7 bases between. CDR3 amino acids: CASSSEDTQYF. The CDR3, as DNA: TGTGCCAGCAGCTCCGAGGATACGCAGTATTTT.

This chain uses TRBV20-1 with TRBJ2-6; D is undetermined. The V end was cut by 3 bases, the J end by 0 bases, with 12 bases between. CDR1 is DFQATT, CDR2 SNEGSKA, per germline (reference sequence). The CDR3 has 16 amino acids. The CDR3 DNA reads TGCAGTGCTAGTCTGGCGGCCACCTCTGGGGCCAACGTCCTGACTTTC. Protein: CSASLAATSGANVLTF.

The chain carries TRBV3-1 (or the pseudogene TRBV3-2) and TRBJ2-2; the D is unclear. The CDR3 runs 14 residues. Trimming removed 4 bases at V and 6 bases at J, with 12 bases between. Germline values: CDR1 LGHDT, CDR2 YNNKEL (reference sequence). CDR3 nucleotides: TGTGCCAGCAGCCTAGTGAATTCGGCCGGGGAGCTGTTTTTT. Translated: CASSLVNSAGELFF.

The V and J genes are TRBV18 and TRBJ2-1; 8 bases map to TRBD1. Looked up from germline, CDR1 is KGHSH and CDR2 is LQKENI. This CDR3 contains 15 residues. V shed 3 bases and J 2 bases; nucleotides not matched to a gene: 3. The CDR3 loop reads CASSPATGAYNEQFF. In DNA form, the CDR3 reads TGTGCCAGCTCACCTGCGACAGGGGCCTACAATGAGCAGTTCTTC.

This chain connects TRBV19 to TRBJ2-3; TRBD1 agrees at 9 bases. Germline V gene sequence: CDR1 LNHDA, CDR2 SQIVND (reference sequence). The CDR3 loop spans 12 amino acids. V lost 8 bases to trimming and J lost 5 bases; unmatched junction nucleotides: 2. This CDR3 is CASWDRVDTQYF. CDR3 DNA sequence: TGTGCCAGTTGGGACAGGGTAGATACGCAGTATTTT.

This chain joins TRBV18 and TRBJ1-1; TRBD1 agrees at 11 bases. The CDR3 loop spans 15 amino acids. Germline lookup yields CDR1 KGHSH and CDR2 LQKENI. V dropped 4 bases and J dropped 4; count of bases not matched to a gene: 5. CDR3: CASSLGQGGITEAFF. In DNA form, the CDR3 reads TGTGCCAGCTCACTGGGACAGGGGGGGATCACTGAAGCTTTCTTT.

The V and J genes are TRBV29-1 and TRBJ2-1; 10 nucleotides align to TRBD2. This CDR3 comprises 15 residues. Germline CDR1 SQVTM, CDR2 ANQGSEA. The junction had 3 bases not matched to a gene; V was cut back by 1 base and J by 3 bases. The CDR3 loop is CSVEGLAGYYNEQFF. The CDR3 region has the DNA TGCAGCGTTGAAGGACTAGCGGGTTACTACAATGAGCAGTTCTTC.